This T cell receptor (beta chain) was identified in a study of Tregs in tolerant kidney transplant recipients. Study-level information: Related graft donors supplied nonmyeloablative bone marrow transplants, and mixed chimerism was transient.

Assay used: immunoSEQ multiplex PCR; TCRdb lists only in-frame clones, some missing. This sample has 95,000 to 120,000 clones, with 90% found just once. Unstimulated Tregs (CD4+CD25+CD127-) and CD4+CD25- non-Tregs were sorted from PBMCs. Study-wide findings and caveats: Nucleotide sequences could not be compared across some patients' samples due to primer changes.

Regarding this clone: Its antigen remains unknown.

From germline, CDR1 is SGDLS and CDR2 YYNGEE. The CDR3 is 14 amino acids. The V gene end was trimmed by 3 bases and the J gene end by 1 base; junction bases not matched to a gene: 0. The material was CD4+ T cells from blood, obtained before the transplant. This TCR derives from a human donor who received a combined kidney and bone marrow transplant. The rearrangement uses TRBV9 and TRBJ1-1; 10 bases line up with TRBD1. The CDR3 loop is CASSGTGGNTEAFF. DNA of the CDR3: TGTGCCAGCAGCGGGACAGGGGGGAACACTGAAGCTTTCTTT. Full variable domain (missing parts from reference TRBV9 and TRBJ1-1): DSGVTQTPKHLITATGQRVTLRCSPRSGDLSVYWYQQSLDQGLQFLIQYYNGEERAKGNILERFSAQQFPDLHSELNLSSLELGDSALYFCASSGTGGNTEAFFGQGTRLTVV.